This T cell receptor beta chain originates from a study of cytomegalovirus exposure and HLA in healthy donors. Looking at the study overall: Prior work identified around 120 million unique TCR beta sequences in about 179 million T cells. The study's findings and limits: Associated with HLA alleles at 0.05 false discovery rate in a later analysis were 16,951 TCR beta sequences.

PCR employed 60 Vbeta and 13 Jbeta primers. Produced via immunoSEQ multiplex PCR; TCRdb's table is partial and in-frame only. Among 200,000 to 250,000 clones listed, around 77% were seen once. Trimming shortened V by 6 bases and J by 6 bases, and 21 bases separated the two germline ends. The CDR3 contains 15 residues. Germline V gene sequence: CDR1 LNHDA, CDR2 SQIVND (reference sequence). For this clone: Its antigen is still unknown.

The rearrangement uses TRBV19 and TRBJ2-7; a weak D match, TRBD2 (6 bases). The source material was PBMCs. The receptor's source is a woman aged 25 to 39 in good health and CMV-seronegative. The CDR3 coding sequence is TGTGCCAGTAGCCCATGGGACTCAACCTACTCCGAGCAGTACTTC. Its translation: CASSPWDSTYSEQYF.